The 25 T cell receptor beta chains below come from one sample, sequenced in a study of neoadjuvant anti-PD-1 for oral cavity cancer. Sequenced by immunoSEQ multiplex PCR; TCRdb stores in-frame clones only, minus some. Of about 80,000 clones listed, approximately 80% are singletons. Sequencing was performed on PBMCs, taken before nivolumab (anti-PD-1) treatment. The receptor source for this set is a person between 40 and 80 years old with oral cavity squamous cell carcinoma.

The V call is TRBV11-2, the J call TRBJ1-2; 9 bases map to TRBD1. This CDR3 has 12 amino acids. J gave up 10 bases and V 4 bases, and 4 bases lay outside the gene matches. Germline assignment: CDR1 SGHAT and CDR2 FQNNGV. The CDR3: CASSSGQGVYTF. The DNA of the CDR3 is TGTGCCAGCAGCTCGGGACAGGGCGTCTACACCTTC.

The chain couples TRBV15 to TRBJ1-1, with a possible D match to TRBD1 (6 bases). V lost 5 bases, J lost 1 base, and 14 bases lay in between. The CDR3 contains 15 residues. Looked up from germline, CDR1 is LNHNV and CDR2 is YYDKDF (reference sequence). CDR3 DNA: TGTGCCACCAGCTTACTCCGGGGACAGAACACTGAAGCTTTCTTT. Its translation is CATSLLRGQNTEAFF.

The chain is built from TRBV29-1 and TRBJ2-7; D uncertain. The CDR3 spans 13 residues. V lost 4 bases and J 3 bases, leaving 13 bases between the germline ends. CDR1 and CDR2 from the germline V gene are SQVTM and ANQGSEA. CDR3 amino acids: CSVVGLGRYEQYF. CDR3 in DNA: TGCAGCGTTGTTGGTCTAGGTCGCTACGAGCAGTACTTC.

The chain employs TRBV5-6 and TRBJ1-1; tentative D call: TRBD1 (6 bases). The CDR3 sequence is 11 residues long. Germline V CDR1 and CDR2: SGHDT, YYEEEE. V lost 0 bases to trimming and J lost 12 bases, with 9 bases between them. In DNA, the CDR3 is TGTGCCAGCAGCTTGGGGGGGCAAACTTTCTTT. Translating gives CASSLGGQTFF. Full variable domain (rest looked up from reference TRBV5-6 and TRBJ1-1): DAGVTQSPTHLIKTRGQQVTLRCSPKSGHDTVSWYQQALGQGPQFIFQYYEEEERQRGNFPDRFSGHQFPNYSSELNVNALLLGDSALYLCASSLGGQTFFGQGTRLTVV.

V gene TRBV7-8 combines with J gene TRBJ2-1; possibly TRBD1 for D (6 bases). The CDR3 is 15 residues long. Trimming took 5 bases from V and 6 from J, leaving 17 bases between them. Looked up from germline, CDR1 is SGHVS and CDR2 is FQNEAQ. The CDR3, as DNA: TGTGCCAGCAGCCGACAGGCTGCTACGGCCAATGAGCAGTTCTTC. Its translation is CASSRQAATANEQFF.

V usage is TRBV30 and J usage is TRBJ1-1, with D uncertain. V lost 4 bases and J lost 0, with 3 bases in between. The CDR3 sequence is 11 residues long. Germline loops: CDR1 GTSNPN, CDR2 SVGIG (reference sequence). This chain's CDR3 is CAWTVNTEAFF. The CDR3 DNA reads TGTGCCTGGACAGTGAACACTGAAGCTTTCTTT.

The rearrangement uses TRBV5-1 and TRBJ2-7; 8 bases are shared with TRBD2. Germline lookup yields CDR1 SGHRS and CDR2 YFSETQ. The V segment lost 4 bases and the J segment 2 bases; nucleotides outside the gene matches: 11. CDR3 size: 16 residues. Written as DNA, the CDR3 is TGCGCCAGCAGCCCCGGAGGATTAGCGGGGACCTACGAGCAGTACTTC. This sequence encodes CASSPGGLAGTYEQYF.

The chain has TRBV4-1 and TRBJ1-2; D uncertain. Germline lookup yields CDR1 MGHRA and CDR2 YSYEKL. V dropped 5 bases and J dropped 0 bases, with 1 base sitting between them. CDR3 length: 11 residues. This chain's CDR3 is CASSSNYGYTF. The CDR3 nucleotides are TGCGCCAGCAGCTCTAACTATGGCTACACCTTC.

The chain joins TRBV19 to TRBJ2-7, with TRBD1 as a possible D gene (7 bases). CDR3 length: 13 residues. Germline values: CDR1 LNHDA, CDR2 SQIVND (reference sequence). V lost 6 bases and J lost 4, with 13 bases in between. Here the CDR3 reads CASSVQGTYEQYF. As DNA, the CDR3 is TGTGCCAGTAGCGTACAGGGGACTTACGAGCAGTACTTC.

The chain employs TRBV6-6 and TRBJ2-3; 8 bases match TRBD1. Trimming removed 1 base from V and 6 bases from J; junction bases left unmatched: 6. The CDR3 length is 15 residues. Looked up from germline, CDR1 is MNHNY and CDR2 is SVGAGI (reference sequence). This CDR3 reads CASSYFQGASDTQYF. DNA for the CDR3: TGTGCCAGCAGTTACTTTCAGGGGGCATCGGATACGCAGTATTTT.

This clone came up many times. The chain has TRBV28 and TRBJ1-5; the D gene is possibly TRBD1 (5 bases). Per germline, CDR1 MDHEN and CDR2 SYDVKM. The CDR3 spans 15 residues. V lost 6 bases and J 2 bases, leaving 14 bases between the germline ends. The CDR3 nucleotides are TGTGCCAGCAGGGCAGGCCCGACAGGCAATCAGCCCCAGCATTTT. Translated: CASRAGPTGNQPQHF.

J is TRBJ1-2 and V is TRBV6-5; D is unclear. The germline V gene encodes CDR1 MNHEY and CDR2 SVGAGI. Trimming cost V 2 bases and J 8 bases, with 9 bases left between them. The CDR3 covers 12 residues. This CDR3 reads CASSYDRLGYTF. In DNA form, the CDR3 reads TGTGCCAGCAGTTACGACCGACTCGGCTACACCTTC.

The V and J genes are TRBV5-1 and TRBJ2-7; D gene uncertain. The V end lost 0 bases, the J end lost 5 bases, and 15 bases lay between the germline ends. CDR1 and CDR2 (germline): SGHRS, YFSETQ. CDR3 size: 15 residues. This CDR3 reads CASSLDGQDVDEQYF. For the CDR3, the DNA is TGCGCCAGCAGCTTGGACGGCCAGGACGTGGACGAGCAGTACTTC.

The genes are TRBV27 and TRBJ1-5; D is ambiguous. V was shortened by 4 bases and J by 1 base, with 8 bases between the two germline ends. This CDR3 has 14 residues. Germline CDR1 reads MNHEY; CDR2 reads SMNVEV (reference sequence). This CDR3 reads CASSSLDSNQPQHF. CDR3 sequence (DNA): TGTGCCAGCAGTTCTCTCGACAGCAATCAGCCCCAGCATTTT.

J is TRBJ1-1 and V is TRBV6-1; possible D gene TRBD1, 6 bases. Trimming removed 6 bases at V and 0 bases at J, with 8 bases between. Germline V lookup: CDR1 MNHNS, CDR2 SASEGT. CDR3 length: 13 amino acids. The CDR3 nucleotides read TGTGCCAGCAGACGACAGGTGAACACTGAAGCTTTCTTT. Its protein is CASRRQVNTEAFF.

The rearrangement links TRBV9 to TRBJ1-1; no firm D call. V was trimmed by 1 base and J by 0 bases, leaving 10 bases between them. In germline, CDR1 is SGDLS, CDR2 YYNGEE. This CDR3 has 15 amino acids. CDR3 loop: CASSVSVGMNTEAFF. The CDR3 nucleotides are TGTGCCAGCAGCGTATCGGTCGGGATGAACACTGAAGCTTTCTTT.

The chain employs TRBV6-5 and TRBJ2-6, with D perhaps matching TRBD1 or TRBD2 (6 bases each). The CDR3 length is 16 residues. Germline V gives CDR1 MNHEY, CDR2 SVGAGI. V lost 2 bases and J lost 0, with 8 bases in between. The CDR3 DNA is TGTGCCAGCAGTTACGGGGGGCTCTCTGGGGCCAACGTCCTGACTTTC. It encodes CASSYGGLSGANVLTF.

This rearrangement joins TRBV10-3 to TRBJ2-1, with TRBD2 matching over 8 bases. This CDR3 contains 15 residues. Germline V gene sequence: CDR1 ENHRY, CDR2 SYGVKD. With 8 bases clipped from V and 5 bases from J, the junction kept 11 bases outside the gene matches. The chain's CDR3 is CAIGEGTSGHNEQFF. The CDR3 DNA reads TGTGCCATCGGGGAGGGAACTAGCGGCCACAATGAGCAGTTCTTC.

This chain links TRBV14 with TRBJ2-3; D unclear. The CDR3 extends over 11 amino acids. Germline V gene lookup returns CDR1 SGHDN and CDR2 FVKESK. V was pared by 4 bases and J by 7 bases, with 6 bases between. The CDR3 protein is CASSRSYTQYF. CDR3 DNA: TGTGCCAGCAGCCGCTCATATACGCAGTATTTT.

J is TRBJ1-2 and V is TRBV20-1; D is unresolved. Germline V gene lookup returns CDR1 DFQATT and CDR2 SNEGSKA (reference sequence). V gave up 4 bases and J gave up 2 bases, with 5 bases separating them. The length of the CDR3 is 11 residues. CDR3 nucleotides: TGCAGTGCTAACCCGAACTATGGCTACACCTTC. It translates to CSANPNYGYTF.

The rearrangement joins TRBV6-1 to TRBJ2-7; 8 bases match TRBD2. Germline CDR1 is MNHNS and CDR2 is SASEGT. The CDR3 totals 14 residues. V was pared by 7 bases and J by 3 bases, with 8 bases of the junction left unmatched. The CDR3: CASTEWLAGYEQYF. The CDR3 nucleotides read TGTGCCAGCACCGAATGGCTAGCGGGCTACGAGCAGTACTTC.

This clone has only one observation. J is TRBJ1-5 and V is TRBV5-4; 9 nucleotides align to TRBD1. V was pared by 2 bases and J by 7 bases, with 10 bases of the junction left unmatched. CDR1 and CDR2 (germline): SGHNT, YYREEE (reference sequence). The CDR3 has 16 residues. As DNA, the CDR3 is TGTGCCAGCAGCTTAAACAGGGGGCGAAAGGAGCAGCCCCAGCATTTT. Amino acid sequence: CASSLNRGRKEQPQHF. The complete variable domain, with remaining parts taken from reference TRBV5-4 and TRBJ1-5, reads ETGVTQSPTHLIKTRGQQVTLRCSSQSGHNTVSWYQQALGQGPQFIFQYYREEENGRGNFPPRFSGLQFPNYSSELNVNALELDDSALYLCASSLNRGRKEQPQHFGDGTRLSIL.

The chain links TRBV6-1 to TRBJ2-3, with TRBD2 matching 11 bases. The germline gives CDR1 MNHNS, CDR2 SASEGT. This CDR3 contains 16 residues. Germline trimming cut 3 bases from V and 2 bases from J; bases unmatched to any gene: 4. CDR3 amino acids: CASSDLAGGYTDTQYF. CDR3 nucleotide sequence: TGTGCCAGCAGTGACCTAGCGGGGGGTTACACAGATACGCAGTATTTT.

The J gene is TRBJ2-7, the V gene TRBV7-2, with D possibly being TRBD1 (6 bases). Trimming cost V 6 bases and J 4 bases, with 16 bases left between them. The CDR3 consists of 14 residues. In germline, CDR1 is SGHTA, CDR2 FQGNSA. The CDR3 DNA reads TGTGCCAGCAGGAAGGACAGAGACAGTTACGAGCAGTACTTC. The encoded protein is CASRKDRDSYEQYF.

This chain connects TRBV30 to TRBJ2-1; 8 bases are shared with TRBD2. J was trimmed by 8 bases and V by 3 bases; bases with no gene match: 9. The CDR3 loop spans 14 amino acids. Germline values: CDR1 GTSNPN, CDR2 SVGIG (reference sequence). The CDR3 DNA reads TGTGCCTGGAGGACTTGGACTAGCAGGGATGAGCAGTTCTTC. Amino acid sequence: CAWRTWTSRDEQFF.